The clone carrying this T cell receptor beta chain came up a few times. Its antigen is unknown. V was shortened by 6 bases and J by 0 bases, with 12 bases between the two germline ends. Looked up from germline, CDR1 is MNHNS and CDR2 is SASEGT. This CDR3 is built from 14 residues. The record originates from a study of CD8+CD57+ T cells in acquired aplastic anemia. Study details: Sorted CD4+ and CD8+ cells yielded roughly 3.5 ug of DNA on average. Regarding the study as a whole: Patients versus controls showed no significant CD8+ Simpson's diversity difference. Shared by patients and controls, just under 30 CD8+ CDR3s were abundant in patients.

Patients picked for sequencing had shown CD8+CD57+ cell expansion detected by flow cytometry. Investigators profiled TCR beta VDJ and CDR3 from genomic DNA template. TCRdb re-called the reads through MiXCR, storing one row per CDR3 protein. The data contain around 500,000 distinct CDR3 sequences, around 30% of them singletons. Sequencing used sorted CD4+, CD8+, or CD8+CD57+ T cells (not recorded which) from PBMCs. This receptor was identified in a human donor with aplastic anemia. The gene calls are TRBV6-1 and TRBJ2-7; D is uncertain. CDR3 residues: CASRQTGSSYEQYF. Here the CDR3 DNA reads TGTGCCAGCAGGCAGACTGGTAGCTCCTACGAGCAGTACTTC.